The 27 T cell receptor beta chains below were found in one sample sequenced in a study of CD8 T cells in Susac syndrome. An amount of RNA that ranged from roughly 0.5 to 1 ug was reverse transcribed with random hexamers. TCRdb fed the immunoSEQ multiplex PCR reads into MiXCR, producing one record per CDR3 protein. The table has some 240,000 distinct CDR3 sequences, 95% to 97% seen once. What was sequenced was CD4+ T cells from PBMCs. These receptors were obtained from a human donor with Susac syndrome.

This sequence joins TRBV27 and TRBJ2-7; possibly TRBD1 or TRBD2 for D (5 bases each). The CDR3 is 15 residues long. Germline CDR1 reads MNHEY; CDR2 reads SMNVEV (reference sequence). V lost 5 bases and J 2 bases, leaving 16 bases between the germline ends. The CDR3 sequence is CASSRPRGGPYEQYF. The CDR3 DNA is TGTGCCAGCAGTCGACCCCGTGGGGGACCCTACGAGCAGTACTTC.

This CDR3 is CASSQVNANYGYTF. CDR3 bases: TGTGCCAGCAGCCAAGTAAACGCTAACTATGGCTACACCTTC. The gene calls are TRBV4-2 and TRBJ1-2; D is ambiguous. Per the germline V gene, CDR1 is LGHNA and CDR2 is YNFKEQ. The V and J ends lost 1 base and 0 bases respectively, with 6 bases between them. There are 14 residues in the CDR3.

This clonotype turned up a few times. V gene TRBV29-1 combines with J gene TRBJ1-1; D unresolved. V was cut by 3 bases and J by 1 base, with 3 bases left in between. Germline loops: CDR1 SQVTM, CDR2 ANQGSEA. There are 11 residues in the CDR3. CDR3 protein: CSVDPNTEAFF. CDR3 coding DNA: TGCAGCGTTGATCCGAACACTGAAGCTTTCTTT.

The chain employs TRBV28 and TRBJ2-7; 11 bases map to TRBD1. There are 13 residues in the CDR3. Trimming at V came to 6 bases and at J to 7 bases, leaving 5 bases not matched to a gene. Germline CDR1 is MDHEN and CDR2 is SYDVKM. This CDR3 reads CASRGQGVSEQYF. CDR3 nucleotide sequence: TGTGCCAGCAGGGGACAGGGGGTGAGTGAGCAGTACTTC.

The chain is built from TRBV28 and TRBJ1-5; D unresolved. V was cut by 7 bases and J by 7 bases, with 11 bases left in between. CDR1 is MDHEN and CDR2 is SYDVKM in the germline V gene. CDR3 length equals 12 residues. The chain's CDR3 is CASKSGDQPQHF. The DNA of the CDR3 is TGTGCCAGCAAGTCAGGTGACCAGCCCCAGCATTTT.

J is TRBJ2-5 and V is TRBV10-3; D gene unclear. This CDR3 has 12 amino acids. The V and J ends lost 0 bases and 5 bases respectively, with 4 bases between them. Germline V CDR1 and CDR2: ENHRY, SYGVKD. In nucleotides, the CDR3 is TGTGCCATCAGTGAGTCTGGGGAGACCCAGTACTTC. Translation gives CAISESGETQYF.

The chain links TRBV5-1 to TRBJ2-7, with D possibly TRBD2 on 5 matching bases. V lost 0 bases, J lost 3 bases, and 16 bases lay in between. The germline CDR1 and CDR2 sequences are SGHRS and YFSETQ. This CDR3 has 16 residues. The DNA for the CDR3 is TGCGCCAGCAGCTTGGCGGGGTCAGCCGCAAGCTACGAGCAGTACTTC. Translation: CASSLAGSAASYEQYF.

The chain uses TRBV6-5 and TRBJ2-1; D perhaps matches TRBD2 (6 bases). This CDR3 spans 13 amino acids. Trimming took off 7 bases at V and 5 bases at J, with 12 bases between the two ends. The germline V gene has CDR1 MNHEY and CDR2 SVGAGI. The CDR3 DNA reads TGTGCCAGCAAACGGGAGAAGAACAATGAGCAGTTCTTC. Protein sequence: CASKREKNNEQFF.

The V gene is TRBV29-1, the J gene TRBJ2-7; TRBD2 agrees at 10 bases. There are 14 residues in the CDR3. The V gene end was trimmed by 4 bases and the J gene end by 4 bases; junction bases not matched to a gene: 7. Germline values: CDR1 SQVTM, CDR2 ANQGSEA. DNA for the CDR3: TGCAGCGTTGGGTGGCTAGCGGGAGAATACGAGCAGTACTTC. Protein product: CSVGWLAGEYEQYF.

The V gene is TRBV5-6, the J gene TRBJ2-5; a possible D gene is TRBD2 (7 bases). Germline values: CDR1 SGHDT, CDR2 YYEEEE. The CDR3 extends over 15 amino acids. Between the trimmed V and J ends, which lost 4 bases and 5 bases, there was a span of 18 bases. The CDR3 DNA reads TGTGCCAGCAGCCGTGTCGAGGGGGGAGGGGAGACCCAGTACTTC. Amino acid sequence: CASSRVEGGGETQYF.

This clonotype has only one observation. CDR3 region: CASSVLPFHTGELFF. For the CDR3, the DNA is TGTGCCAGCAGCGTACTCCCCTTCCACACCGGGGAGCTGTTTTTT. This chain connects TRBV9 to TRBJ2-2; no definite D call. CDR1 SGDLS and CDR2 YYNGEE come from the germline V gene. The V gene lost 1 base and the J gene lost 3 bases, with 10 bases spanning the gap. CDR3 length equals 15 residues. Combining the CDR3 with reference TRBV9 and TRBJ2-2 gives the whole variable domain DSGVTQTPKHLITATGQRVTLRCSPRSGDLSVYWYQQSLDQGLQFLIQYYNGEERAKGNILERFSAQQFPDLHSELNLSSLELGDSALYFCASSVLPFHTGELFFGEGSRLTVL.

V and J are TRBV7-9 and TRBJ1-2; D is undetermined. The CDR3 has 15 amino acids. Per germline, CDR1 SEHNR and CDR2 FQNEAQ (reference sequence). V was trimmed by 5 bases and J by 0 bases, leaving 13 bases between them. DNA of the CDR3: TGTGCCAGCAGCCTACGGACGGGAGCTAACTATGGCTACACCTTC. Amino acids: CASSLRTGANYGYTF. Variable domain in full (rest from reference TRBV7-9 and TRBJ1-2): DTGVSQNPRHKITKRGQNVTFRCDPISEHNRLYWYRQTLGQGPEFLTYFQNEAQLEKSRLLSDRFSAERPKGSFSTLEIQRTEQGDSAMYLCASSLRTGANYGYTFGSGTRLTVV.

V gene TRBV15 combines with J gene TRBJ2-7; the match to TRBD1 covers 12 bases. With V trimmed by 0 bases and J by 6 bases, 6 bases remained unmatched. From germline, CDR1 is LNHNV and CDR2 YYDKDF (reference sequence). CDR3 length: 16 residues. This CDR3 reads CATSREQGQGAGEQYF. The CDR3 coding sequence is TGTGCCACCAGCAGAGAACAGGGACAGGGGGCAGGCGAGCAGTACTTC.

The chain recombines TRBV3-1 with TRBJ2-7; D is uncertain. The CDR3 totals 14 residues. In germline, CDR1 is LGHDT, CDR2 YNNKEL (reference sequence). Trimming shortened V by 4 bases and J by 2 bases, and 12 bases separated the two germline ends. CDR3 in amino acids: CASSPHVQPYEQYF. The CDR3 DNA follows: TGTGCCAGCAGCCCCCACGTGCAGCCCTACGAGCAGTACTTC.

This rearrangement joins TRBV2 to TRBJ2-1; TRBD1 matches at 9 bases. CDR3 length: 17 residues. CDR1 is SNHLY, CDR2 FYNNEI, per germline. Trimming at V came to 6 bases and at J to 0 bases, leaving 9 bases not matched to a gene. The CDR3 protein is CASRGQGKTSSYNEQFF. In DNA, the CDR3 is TGTGCCAGCAGAGGACAGGGGAAGACTAGCTCCTACAATGAGCAGTTCTTC. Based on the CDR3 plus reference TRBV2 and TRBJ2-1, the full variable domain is EPEVTQTPSHQVTQMGQEVILRCVPISNHLYFYWYRQILGQKVEFLVSFYNNEISEKSEIFDDQFSVERPDGSNFTLKIRSTKLEDSAMYFCASRGQGKTSSYNEQFFGPGTRLTVL.

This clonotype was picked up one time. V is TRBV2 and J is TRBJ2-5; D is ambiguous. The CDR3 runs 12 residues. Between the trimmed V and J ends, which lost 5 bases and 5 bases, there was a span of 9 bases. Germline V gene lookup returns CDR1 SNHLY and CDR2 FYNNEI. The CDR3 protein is CASSSLRETQYF. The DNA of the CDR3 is TGTGCCAGCAGTTCCCTCAGGGAGACCCAGTACTTC.

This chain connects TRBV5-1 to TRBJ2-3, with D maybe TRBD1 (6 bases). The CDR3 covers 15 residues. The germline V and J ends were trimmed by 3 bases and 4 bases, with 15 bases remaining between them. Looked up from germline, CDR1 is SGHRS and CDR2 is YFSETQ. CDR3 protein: CASSSWAGASDTQYF. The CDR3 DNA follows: TGCGCCAGCAGCTCGTGGGCAGGGGCGTCAGATACGCAGTATTTT.

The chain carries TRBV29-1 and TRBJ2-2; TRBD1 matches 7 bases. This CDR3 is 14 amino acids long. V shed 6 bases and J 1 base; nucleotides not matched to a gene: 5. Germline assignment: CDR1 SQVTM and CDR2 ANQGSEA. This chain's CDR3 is CSVLRTGNTGELFF. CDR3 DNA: TGCAGCGTCCTTCGGACAGGGAACACCGGGGAGCTGTTTTTT.

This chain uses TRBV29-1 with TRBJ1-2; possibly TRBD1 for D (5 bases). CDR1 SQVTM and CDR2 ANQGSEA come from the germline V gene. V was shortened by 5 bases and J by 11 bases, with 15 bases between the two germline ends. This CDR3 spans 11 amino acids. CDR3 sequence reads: CSVREQEGYTF. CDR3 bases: TGCAGCGTTCGGGAGCAGGAGGGGTACACCTTC.

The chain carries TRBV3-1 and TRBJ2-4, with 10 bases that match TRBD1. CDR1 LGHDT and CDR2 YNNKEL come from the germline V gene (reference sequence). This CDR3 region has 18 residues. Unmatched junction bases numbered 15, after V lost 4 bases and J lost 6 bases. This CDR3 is CASSPRGTGAWGRNIQYF. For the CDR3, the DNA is TGTGCCAGCAGCCCAAGGGGGACAGGGGCATGGGGAAGAAACATTCAGTACTTC.

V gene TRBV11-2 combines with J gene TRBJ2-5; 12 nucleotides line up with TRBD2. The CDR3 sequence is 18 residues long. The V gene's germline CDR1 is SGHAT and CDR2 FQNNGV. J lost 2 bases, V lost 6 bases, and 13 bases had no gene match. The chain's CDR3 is CASSTETSGRNIQETQYF. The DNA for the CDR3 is TGTGCCAGCAGTACCGAGACTAGCGGGAGAAACATACAAGAGACCCAGTACTTC. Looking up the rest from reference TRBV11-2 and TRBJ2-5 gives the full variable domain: EAGVAQSPRYKIIEKRQSVAFWCNPISGHATLYWYQQILGQGPKLLIQFQNNGVVDDSQLPKDRFSAERLKGVDSTLKIQPAKLEDSAVYLCASSTETSGRNIQETQYFGPGTRLLVL.

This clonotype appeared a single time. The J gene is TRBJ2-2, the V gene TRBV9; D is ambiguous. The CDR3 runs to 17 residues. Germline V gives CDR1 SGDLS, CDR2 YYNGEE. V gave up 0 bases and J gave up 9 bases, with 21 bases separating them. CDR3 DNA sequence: TGTGCCAGCAGCGTAGTACCGCTCCTCGGGTCTGAAAGGGAGCTGTTTTTT. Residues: CASSVVPLLGSERELFF.

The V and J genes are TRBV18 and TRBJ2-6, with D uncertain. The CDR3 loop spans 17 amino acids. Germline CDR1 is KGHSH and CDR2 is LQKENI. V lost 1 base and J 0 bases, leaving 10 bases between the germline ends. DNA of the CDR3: TGTGCCAGCTCACCACAGGACGTAGTCTCTGGGGCCAACGTCCTGACTTTC. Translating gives CASSPQDVVSGANVLTF. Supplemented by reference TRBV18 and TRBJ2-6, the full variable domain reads NAGVMQNPRHLVRRRGQEARLRCSPMKGHSHVYWYRQLPEEGLKFMVYLQKENIIDESGMPKERFSAEFPKEGPSILRIQQVVRGDSAAYFCASSPQDVVSGANVLTFGAGSRLTVL.

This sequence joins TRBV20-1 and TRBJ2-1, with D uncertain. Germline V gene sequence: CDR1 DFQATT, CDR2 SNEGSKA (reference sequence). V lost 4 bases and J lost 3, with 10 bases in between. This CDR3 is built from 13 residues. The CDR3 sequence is CSATRARYNEQFF. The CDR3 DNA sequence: TGCAGTGCTACTCGAGCGCGCTACAATGAGCAGTTCTTC.

CDR3 DNA sequence: TGTGCCAGCAGTTTAGAGGGACTATTTCCTGAGCAGTTCTTC. It encodes CASSLEGLFPEQFF. This chain links TRBV12-3 or TRBV12-4 with TRBJ2-1, with 7 nucleotides matching TRBD2. The CDR3 is 14 residues long. V shed 1 base and J 9 bases; nucleotides not matched to a gene: 6.

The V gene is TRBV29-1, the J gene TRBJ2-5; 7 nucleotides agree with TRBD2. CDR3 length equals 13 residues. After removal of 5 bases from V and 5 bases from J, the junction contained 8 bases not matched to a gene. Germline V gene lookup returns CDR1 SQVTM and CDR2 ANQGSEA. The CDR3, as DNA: TGCAGCGTTCCCGGACTAGGGGCGGAGACCCAGTACTTC. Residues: CSVPGLGAETQYF.

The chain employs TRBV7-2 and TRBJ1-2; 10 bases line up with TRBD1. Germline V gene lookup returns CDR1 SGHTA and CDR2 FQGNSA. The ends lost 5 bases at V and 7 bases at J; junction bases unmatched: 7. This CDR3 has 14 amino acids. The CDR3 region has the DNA TGTGCCAGCAGCACTAGACAGGGGGCTGTTGGCTACACCTTC. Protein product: CASSTRQGAVGYTF.